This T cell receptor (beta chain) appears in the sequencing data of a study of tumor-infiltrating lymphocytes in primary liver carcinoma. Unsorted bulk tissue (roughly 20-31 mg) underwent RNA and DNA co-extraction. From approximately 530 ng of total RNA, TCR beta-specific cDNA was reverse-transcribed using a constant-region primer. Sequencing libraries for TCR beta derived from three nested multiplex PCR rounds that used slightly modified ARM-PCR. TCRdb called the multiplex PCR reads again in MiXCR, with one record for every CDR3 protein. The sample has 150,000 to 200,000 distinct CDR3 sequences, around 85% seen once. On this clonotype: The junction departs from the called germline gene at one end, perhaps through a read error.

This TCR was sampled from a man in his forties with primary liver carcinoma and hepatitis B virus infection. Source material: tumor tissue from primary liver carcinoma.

The CDR3 region has the DNA TGTGCCAGTAGTTCGAGGGGCACAGATACGCATTATTTT. The encoded protein is CASSSRGTDTHYF. This chain connects TRBV12-3 or TRBV12-4 to TRBJ2-3; D possibly uses TRBD1 or TRBD2 (5 bases each). The CDR3 is made up of 13 amino acids.